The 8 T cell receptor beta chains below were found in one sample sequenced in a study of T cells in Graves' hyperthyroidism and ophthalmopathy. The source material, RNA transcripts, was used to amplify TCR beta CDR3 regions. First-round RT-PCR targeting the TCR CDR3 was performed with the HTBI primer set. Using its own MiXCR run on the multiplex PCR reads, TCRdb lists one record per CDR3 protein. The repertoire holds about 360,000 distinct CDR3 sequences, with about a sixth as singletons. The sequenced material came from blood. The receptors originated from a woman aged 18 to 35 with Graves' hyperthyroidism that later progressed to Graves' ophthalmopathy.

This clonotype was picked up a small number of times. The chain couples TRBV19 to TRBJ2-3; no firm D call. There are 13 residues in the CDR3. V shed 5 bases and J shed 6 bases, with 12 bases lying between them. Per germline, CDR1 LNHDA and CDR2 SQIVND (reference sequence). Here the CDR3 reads CASSFHRLDTQYF. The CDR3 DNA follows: TGTGCCAGTAGTTTCCACCGTCTTGATACGCAGTATTTT.

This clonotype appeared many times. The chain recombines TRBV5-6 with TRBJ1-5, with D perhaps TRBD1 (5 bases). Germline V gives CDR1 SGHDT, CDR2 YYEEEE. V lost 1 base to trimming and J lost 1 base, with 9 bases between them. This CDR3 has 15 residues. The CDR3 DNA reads TGTGCCAGCAGCTTGCTCGGGGCGAGCAATCAGCCCCAGCATTTT. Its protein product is CASSLLGASNQPQHF.

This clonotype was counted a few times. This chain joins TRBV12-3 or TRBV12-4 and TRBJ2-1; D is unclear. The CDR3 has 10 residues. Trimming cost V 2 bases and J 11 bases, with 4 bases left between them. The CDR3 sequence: CASSLSKQFF. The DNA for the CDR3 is TGTGCCAGCAGTTTAAGTAAGCAGTTCTTC.

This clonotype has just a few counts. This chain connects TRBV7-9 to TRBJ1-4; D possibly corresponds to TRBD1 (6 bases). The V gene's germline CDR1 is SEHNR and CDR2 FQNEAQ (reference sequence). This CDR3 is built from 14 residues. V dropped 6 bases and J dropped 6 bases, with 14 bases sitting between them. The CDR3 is CASSLTPGDEKLFF. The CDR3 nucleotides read TGTGCCAGCAGTCTCACCCCAGGGGATGAAAAACTGTTTTTT.

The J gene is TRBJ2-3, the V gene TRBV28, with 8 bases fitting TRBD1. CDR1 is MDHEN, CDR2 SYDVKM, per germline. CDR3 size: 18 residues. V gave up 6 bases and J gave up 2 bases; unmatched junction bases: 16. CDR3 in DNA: TGTGCCAGCAGCCTAGATGAGACAGGGGAGTGGGACACAGATACGCAGTATTTT. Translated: CASSLDETGEWDTDTQYF.

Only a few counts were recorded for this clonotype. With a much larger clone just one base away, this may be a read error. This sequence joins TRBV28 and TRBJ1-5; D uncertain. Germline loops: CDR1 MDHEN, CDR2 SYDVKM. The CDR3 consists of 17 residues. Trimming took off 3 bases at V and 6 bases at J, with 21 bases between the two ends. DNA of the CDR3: TGTGCCAGCAGTTTTCGGCGGGGAACTTTGACGGGTCAGCCCCAGCATTTT. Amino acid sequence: CASSFRRGTLTGQPQHF.

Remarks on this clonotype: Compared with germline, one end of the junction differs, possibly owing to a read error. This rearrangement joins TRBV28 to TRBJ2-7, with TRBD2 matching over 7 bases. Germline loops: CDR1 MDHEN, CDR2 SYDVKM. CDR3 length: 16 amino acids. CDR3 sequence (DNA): TGTGTCAGCAGTAACCGGGAAGCGCGGGAGAGGAACGAGCAGTACTTC. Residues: CVSSNREARERNEQYF.

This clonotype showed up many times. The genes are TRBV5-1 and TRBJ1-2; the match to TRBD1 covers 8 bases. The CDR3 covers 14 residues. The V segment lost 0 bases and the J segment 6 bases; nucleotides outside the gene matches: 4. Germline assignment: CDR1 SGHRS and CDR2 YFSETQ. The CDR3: CASSLEGTGDGYTF. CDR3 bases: TGCGCCAGCAGCTTGGAGGGGACAGGAGATGGCTACACCTTC.